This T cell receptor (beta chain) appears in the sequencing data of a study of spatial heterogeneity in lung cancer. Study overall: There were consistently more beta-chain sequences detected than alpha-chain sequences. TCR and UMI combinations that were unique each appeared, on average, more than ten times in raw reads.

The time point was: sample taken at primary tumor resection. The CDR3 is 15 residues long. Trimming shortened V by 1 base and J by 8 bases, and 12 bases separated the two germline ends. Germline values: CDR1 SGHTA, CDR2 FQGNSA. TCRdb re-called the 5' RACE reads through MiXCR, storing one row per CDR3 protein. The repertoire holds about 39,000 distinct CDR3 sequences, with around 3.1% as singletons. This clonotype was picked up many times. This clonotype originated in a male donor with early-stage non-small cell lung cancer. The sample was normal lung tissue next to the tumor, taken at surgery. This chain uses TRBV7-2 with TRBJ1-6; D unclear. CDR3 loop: CASSLVAGSDSPLHF. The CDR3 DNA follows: TGTGCCAGCAGCTTAGTTGCGGGCAGCGATTCACCCCTCCACTTT. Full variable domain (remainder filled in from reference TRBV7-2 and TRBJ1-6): GAGVSQSPSNKVTEKGKDVELRCDPISGHTALYWYRQSLGQGLEFLIYFQGNSAPDKSGLPSDRFSAERTGGSVSTLTIQRTQQEDSAVYLCASSLVAGSDSPLHFGNGTRLTVT.